The 7 T cell receptor beta chains below were found in one sample sequenced in a study of T cells expressing NK-cell markers. TCRdb re-called the 5' RACE reads, yielding one record per CDR3 amino acid sequence without DNA. This sample's table reports 140,000 or so distinct CDR3 sequences. Sequenced sample: blood T cells: a sorted CD56 or NKG2C T cell subset, CD4+ or CD8+ T cells, or bulk PBMC T cells (not recorded which). These receptors all come from a man aged 18 to 35 in good health.

The chain joins TRBV29-1 to TRBJ2-2; TCRdb outputs TRBD1, but without DNA this stays unchecked. The V gene's germline CDR1 is SQVTM and CDR2 ANQGSEA. The CDR3 has 13 amino acids. The CDR3 sequence is CSAEGQRAGELFF.

The rearrangement uses TRBV29-1 and TRBJ2-7; without DNA, the TCRdb call of TRBD1 cannot be checked. Germline assignment: CDR1 SQVTM and CDR2 ANQGSEA. This CDR3 has 13 residues. The CDR3 sequence: CSVGGSGSYEQYF.

V gene TRBV6-1 combines with J gene TRBJ1-1; the D call of TRBD1 rests on TCRdb alone, since no DNA is present to check it. CDR1 and CDR2 from the germline V gene are MNHNS and SASEGT. CDR3 size: 13 residues. The CDR3 sequence is CASSTGENTEAFF.

J is TRBJ1-2 and V is TRBV3-1; TCRdb calls TRBD1, which cannot be checked without DNA. This CDR3 is built from 14 residues. Germline V gene lookup returns CDR1 LGHDT and CDR2 YNNKEL (reference sequence). CDR3 region: CASSPPGTGGSSTF. Using reference TRBV3-1 and TRBJ1-2 for the parts outside the CDR3, the full variable domain is DTAVSQTPKYLVTQMGNDKSIKCEQNLGHDTMYWYKQDSKKFLKIMFSYNNKELIINETVPNRFSPKSPDKAHLNLHINSLELGDSAVYFCASSPPGTGGSSTFGSGTRLTVV.

The J gene is TRBJ2-5, the V gene TRBV20-1; the D call from TCRdb, TRBD2, cannot be confirmed without DNA. Per the germline V gene, CDR1 is DFQATT and CDR2 is SNEGSKA (reference sequence). The CDR3 length is 16 residues. CDR3 protein: CSVGLSGRAFGETQYF.

The chain combines TRBV4-1 with TRBJ2-4; there is no DNA to check the TCRdb D call of TRBD1. Germline V gives CDR1 MGHRA, CDR2 YSYEKL. There are 12 residues in the CDR3. The CDR3 spells CASSHPDSIQYF.

CDR3 region: CASSFGTGTGYTF. V and J are TRBV12-3 or TRBV12-4 and TRBJ1-2; the TCRdb call, TRBD1, lacks DNA for checking. This CDR3 is 13 amino acids long.